This T cell receptor beta chain was identified during a study of shared clonotypes between healthy human individuals. Looked up from germline, CDR1 is MNHEY and CDR2 is SMNVEV (reference sequence). CDR3 length: 15 amino acids. Trimming shortened V by 3 bases and J by 2 bases, and 11 bases separated the two germline ends. Study-wide findings and caveats: Naive subsets generally exceeded memory subsets in estimated richness.

In CD8 memory, CD45RO+ cells were put together with CCR7-negative CD45RA+ TemRA cells. Profiled with immunoSEQ multiplex PCR; TCRdb holds only in-frame clones, not every one. The table shows 650,000 to 700,000 clones, with around 91% occurring only once. A word on this clone: Its antigen is unknown.

The receptor was isolated from a man aged 18-30 years in good health. Some clones in this sample may be carry-over from other donors' samples. Sequences were obtained from memory CD8+ T cells from PBMCs. Documented subset: CD45RO+ cells pooled with CCR7-negative TemRA cells. The chain combines TRBV27 with TRBJ2-1; weak D call: TRBD1 (6 bases). CDR3 region: CASSFPGDPYNEQFF. CDR3 nucleotides: TGTGCCAGCAGTTTTCCAGGGGACCCCTACAATGAGCAGTTCTTC.